This T cell receptor beta chain was found in a study of blood T cell repertoires in COVID-19 (dated by TCRdb to the early 2020s). Looking at the study overall: Collaborator samples came from the United States, Italy and Spain and covered acute and convalescent phases of COVID-19. The repertoires were made available in a free public database intended to serve as a resource for research on the immune response to SARS-CoV-2. Where available, HLA class I and class II types were obtained from metadata supplied by the sample provider rather than from assay-based typing. The sample metadata nearly always contained a de-identified subject ID, COVID-19 status, age in years and sex. The samples were drawn from the first 160 participants of the ongoing ImmuneRACE study and from roughly 1,300 subjects provided by 6 global collaborators. Deeply sampled blood TCRbeta repertoires from subjects exposed to, actively infected with, or recovered from COVID-19 were included in the dataset. The prospective study material was composed of cDNA or gDNA derived from T cells, B-cell-depleted T cells, or PBMCs.

TCRbeta CDR3 regions were amplified from genomic DNA using the immunoSEQ Assay, a bias-controlled multiplex PCR. Turning to the authors' computational methods: The number of nucleated cells in each sample was estimated from the amplification of reference gene primers within the assay. Sequence reads were collapsed and filtered to measure the absolute abundance of every unique TCRbeta CDR3 rearrangement. For each sample, productive Simpson clonality was calculated as the square root of Simpson's diversity index over productive rearrangements. This is the immuneACCESS table as TCRdb keeps it, with only in-frame sequences that have V and J called. A part of the clones is gone; compared with another copy, unresolved V genes explain less than half, and the rest is unexplained. Clone size and V and J calls were adopted from that table, with D and trimming inferred from the DNA. In this sample the table shows hundreds of thousands of clones, just under 90% of which occur a single time. The biggest ten clones account for roughly a tenth of the sample.

Overall study outcomes, separate from this receptor: How much clinical and demographic metadata was included differed by source and by participant, and the metadata was provided uncurated.

Participants in the prospective study were enrolled through a virtual design, were aged 18 to 89 years, and lived in roughly 26 United States geographic areas. In the prospective study, cohorts were assigned on the basis of participant-reported clinical history obtained from a screening survey and a study questionnaire. ImmuneRACE Cohort 3 recovered participants were defined by two consecutive negative NP/OP PCR tests, healthcare professional clearance, or symptom resolution. Mobile phlebotomists in the prospective study collected whole blood, serum and a nasopharyngeal or oropharyngeal swab from every participant. Additional blood draws and questionnaires over an approximately two-month period could optionally be provided by prospective study participants. Prospective study blood samples were shipped either frozen or at room temperature before DNA extraction. In the case of this clone: The antigen this receptor binds is unknown. Per-base qualities were not stored, and no clone one base away is much larger.

The germline V gene provides CDR1 SGHNT and CDR2 YENEEA. The CDR3 covers 13 residues, taking in both the cysteine and the phenylalanine. Only the CDR3 portion is preserved as DNA: 39 bases, with reading frame beginning at the first base. Trimming takes 3 bases from V and 6 bases from J, and the germline ends sit 12 bases apart. The source is a woman under 40 who had recovered from COVID-19. The source material was PBMCs or T cells enriched from blood (not recorded which). The chain uses TRBV11-3 and TRBJ2-7; TRBD1 might be the D gene, on 6 matching bases. This receptor has the CDR3 CASSLNRAGEQYF. In nucleotide form, the sequence is TGTGCCAGCAGCTTGAACAGGGCTGGCGAGCAGTACTTC.